The source of this TCR beta chain is a study of blood T cell repertoires in COVID-19. Study summary: The cDNA or gDNA used as material had been derived from T cells, B-cell-depleted T cells, or PBMCs.

In the source study's methods: Estimated nucleated cell counts came from reference gene primer amplification. Data came from immunoSEQ multiplex PCR; TCRdb stores just in-frame clones and leaves some out. V, J and clone size are those of that table, while D and trimming were read from the DNA. The sample carries about 120,000 clones, 86% recorded once. Trimming cost V 0 bases and J 0 bases, with 18 bases left between them. CDR1 and CDR2 from the germline V gene are SQVTM and ANQGSEA. The CDR3 sequence is 18 residues long. V and J are TRBV29-1 and TRBJ2-1, with D tentatively TRBD2 (5 bases). The sequence was collected from a man aged 40-50 years with acute or convalescent COVID-19. The sample consisted of peripheral blood. CDR3 region: CSVEDLEGQRPSYNEQFF. For the CDR3, the DNA is TGCAGCGTTGAAGACCTAGAGGGCCAGCGACCCTCCTACAATGAGCAGTTCTTC.